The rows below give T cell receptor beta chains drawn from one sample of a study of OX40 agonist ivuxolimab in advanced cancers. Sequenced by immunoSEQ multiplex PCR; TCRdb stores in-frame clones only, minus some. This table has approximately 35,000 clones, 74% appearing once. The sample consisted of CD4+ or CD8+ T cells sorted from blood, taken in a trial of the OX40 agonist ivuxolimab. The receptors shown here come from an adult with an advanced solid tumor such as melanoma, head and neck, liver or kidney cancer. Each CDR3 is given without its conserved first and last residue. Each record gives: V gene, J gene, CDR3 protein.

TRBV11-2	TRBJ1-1	ASSLGVRAAAF
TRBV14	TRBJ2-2	ASSPLREPPGELF
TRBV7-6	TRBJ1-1	ASSLVGWGNTEAF
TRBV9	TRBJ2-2	ASSAETGATGELF
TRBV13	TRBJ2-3	ASRTTSTDTQY
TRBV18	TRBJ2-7	ASSPGTVSSYEQY
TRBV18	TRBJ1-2	ASSPTLLIGYT
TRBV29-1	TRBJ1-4	SVRLPGGNNEKLF
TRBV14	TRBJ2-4	ASSQRGGRNIQY
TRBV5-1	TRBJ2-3	ASSLMGSDTQY
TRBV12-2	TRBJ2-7	ASRLRPRVSSYEQY
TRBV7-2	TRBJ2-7	ASSLATGIYV
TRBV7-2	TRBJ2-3	ASSLAAGEYTQY
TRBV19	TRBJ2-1	ASSPPSWEAGDEQF
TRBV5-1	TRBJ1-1	ASSLDAVNTEAF
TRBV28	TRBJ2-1	ASSSPDDNEQF
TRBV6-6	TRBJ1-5	ASKINRQPQH
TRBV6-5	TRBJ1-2	ASSQDRAHGYT